The following is a T cell receptor (beta chain) sequence with its context. Its target is not known. This sample is part of a study of shared clonotypes between healthy human individuals. General study points: Depth was large, yet rarefaction showed that sorted-subset sequencing was incomplete. Naive subsets typically showed greater estimated richness than memory subsets.

This CDR3 has 11 residues. Germline loops: CDR1 MNHEY, CDR2 SVGAGI. V lost 6 bases to trimming and J lost 9 bases, with 9 bases between them. Each PCR replicate from the sorted subsets contained around 0.2 ug DNA, which is 25,000 to 30,000 T cell genomes. Sequenced by immunoSEQ multiplex PCR; TCRdb stores in-frame clones only, minus some. The sample lists around 2.3 million clones, around 95% occurring once. The rearrangement links TRBV6-5 to TRBJ2-4, with D perhaps being TRBD1 or TRBD2 (5 bases each). The sample comprised naive CD4+ T cells sorted from blood. Subset reported: CD45RA+ positively selected. This clonotype originated in a man younger than 35 in good health. The CDR3 sequence: CASSQGTIQYF. The CDR3 DNA is TGTGCCAGCAGCCAAGGGACCATTCAGTACTTC.